This T cell receptor beta chain is drawn from a study of early T cells in non-severe SARS-CoV-2 infection. The wider study: It was bulk RNA from unsorted whole blood that was sequenced, and the chains were unpaired.

Points on this clonotype: Its antigen is still unknown.

The V and J ends lost 1 base and 4 bases respectively, with 11 bases between them. There are 16 residues in the CDR3. Germline-derived CDR1 and CDR2 are SNHLY and FYNNEI. Study results and limitations: The VDJdb matching leaned toward anti-spike CD8 responses and overlooked private and CD4 specificities.

One entry per CDR3 protein results from TCRdb running MiXCR on the 5' RACE reads. Among 33,000 or so distinct CDR3 sequences, 4.5% to 7.5% were seen once, and the ten largest hold about 8%. The rearrangement joins TRBV2 to TRBJ1-6; D gene uncertain. Sequenced material: whole blood. This receptor was obtained from an adult who was a healthcare worker with PCR-confirmed SARS-CoV-2 infection or an uninfected control (not recorded which). The CDR3 loop reads CASSEERTTYNSPLHF. The CDR3 DNA sequence: TGTGCCAGCAGTGAAGAGAGGACTACTTATAATTCACCCCTCCACTTT.